This T cell receptor beta chain was identified during a study of Tregs in tolerant kidney transplant recipients. Some clones are missing from TCRdb's copy, which holds only in-frame ones; the method was immunoSEQ multiplex PCR. The sample has approximately 81,000 clones, roughly nine tenths seen once. Comment on this clone: Antigen: not known.

The nonmyeloablative bone marrow transplants came from related graft donors, with transient mixed chimerism. Thawed PBMCs were FACS-sorted into unstimulated CD4+CD25+CD127- regulatory T cells, CD4+CD25- non-regulatory cells, CD4 and CD8 cells. General study points: Changing PCR primers prevented nucleotide comparison between some patients' samples.

This receptor was identified in a human patient who received a combined kidney and bone marrow transplant. Certain T cells may be donor cells from the graft. This specimen was CD4+ T cells from blood (PBMCs), taken 24 months after the transplant.

Here the CDR3 reads CASSFEPGQGSLEQYF. CDR3 bases: TGTGCCAGCAGCTTTGAACCGGGACAGGGTTCCCTCGAGCAGTACTTC. This chain joins TRBV7-9 and TRBJ2-7, with 9 bases matching TRBD1. The germline V gene has CDR1 SEHNR and CDR2 FQNEAQ (reference sequence). The CDR3 has 16 amino acids. The V and J ends lost 3 bases and 6 bases, in that order; junction bases with no gene match: 12. The entire variable domain, with the rest obtained from reference TRBV7-9 and TRBJ2-7, is as follows: DTGVSQNPRHKITKRGQNVTFRCDPISEHNRLYWYRQTLGQGPEFLTYFQNEAQLEKSRLLSDRFSAERPKGSFSTLEIQRTEQGDSAMYLCASSFEPGQGSLEQYFGPGTRLTVT.